This record looks at one T cell receptor (beta chain) sequence and its context. This entry belongs to a study of blood T cell repertoires in COVID-19. Across the study: PBMCs, B-cell-depleted T cells, or T cells were the source of the cDNA or gDNA that made up the material.

Here immunoSEQ multiplex PCR was the method, and the copy in TCRdb shows in-frame clones only, minus some. The sample holds around 240,000 clones; about 85% are singletons and the top ten take about 0.91%. The CDR3 length is 13 residues. Per the germline V gene, CDR1 is KGHDR and CDR2 is SFDVKD. Trimming removed 5 bases from V and 3 bases from J, with 9 bases in between. The TCR comes from a man aged 35 to 55 with acute or convalescent COVID-19. The chain is built from TRBV24-1 and TRBJ1-1; no clear D gene. Sequenced sample: peripheral blood. The CDR3 nucleotides read TGTGCCACCAGTGCGGGGTCTGACACTGAAGCTTTCTTT. Amino acids: CATSAGSDTEAFF.